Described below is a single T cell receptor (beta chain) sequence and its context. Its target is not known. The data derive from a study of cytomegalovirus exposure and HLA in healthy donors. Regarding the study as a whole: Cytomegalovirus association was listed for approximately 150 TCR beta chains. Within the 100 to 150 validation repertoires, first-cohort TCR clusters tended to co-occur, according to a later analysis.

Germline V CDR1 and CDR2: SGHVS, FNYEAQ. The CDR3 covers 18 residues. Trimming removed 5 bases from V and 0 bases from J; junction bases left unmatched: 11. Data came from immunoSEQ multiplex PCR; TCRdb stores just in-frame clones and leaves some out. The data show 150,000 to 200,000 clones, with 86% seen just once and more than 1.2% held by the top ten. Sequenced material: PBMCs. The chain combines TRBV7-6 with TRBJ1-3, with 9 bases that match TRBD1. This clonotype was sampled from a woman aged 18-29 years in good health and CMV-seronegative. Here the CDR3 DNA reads TGTGCCAGCAGCCCCGCCCTTCGGGACAGGGACTCTGGAAACACCATATATTTT. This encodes CASSPALRDRDSGNTIYF.